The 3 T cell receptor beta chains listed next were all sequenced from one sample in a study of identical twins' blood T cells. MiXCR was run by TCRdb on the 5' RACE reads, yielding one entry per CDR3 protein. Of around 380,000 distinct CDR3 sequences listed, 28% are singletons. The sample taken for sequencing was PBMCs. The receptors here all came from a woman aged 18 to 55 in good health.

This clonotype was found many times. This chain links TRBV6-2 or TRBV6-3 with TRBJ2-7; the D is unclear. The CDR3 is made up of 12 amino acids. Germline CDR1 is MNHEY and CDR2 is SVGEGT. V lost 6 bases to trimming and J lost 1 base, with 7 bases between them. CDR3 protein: CASSLLSYEQYF. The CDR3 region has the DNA TGTGCCAGCAGCCTATTGTCCTACGAGCAGTACTTC.

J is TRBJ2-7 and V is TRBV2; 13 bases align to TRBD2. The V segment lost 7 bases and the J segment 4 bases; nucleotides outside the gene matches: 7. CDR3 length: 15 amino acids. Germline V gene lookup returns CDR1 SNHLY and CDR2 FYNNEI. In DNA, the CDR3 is TGTGCCAGCACCTCCTGGACTAGCGGGAGTTACGAGCAGTACTTC. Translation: CASTSWTSGSYEQYF. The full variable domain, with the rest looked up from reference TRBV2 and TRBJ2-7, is EPEVTQTPSHQVTQMGQEVILRCVPISNHLYFYWYRQILGQKVEFLVSFYNNEISEKSEIFDDQFSVERPDGSNFTLKIRSTKLEDSAMYFCASTSWTSGSYEQYFGPGTRLTVT.

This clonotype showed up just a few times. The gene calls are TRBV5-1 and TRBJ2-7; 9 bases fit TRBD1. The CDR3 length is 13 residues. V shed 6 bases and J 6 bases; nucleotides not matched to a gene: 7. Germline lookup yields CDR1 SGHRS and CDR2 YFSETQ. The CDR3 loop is CASTGTGIFEQYF. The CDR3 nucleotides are TGCGCCAGCACCGGGACAGGGATTTTCGAGCAGTACTTC.